The 25 T cell receptor beta chains in this list originate from one sample, sequenced in a study of identical twins. MiXCR, run by TCRdb on the 5' RACE reads, gives a single entry per CDR3 protein. Among 550,000 to 800,000 distinct CDR3 sequences listed, 7.1% were seen once. The same sample was also used in a study of yellow fever vaccine responses in identical twins.

Sequenced: PBMCs. The receptors stem from a woman between 18 and 30 years old in good health.

The table lists this clonotype with a few counts. The chain is built from TRBV21-1 and TRBJ2-7; the table's TRBD1 call for D was not verified on the DNA. TRBV21-1 is a pseudogene segment. The CDR3 totals 15 residues. The chain's CDR3 is CASSKVEDREYEQYF. The CDR3 nucleotides are TGTGCCAGCAGCAAAGTTGAGGACAGGGAGTACGAGCAGTACTTC.

The rearrangement uses TRBV7-6 and TRBJ2-5, with TRBD2 matching 8 bases. The germline gives CDR1 SGHVS, CDR2 FNYEAQ. The CDR3 has 15 residues. V gave up 5 bases and J gave up 5 bases; unmatched junction bases: 10. The CDR3, as DNA: TGTGCCAGCAGCCCGGGAGGGCCGGGCCTGGAGACCCAGTACTTC. This encodes CASSPGGPGLETQYF.

This clonotype has more than one count but fewer than ten. The V gene is TRBV12-3 or TRBV12-4, the J gene TRBJ1-1; no reliable D call. CDR3 length: 13 residues. V lost 3 bases, J lost 5 bases, and 10 bases lay in between. In DNA, the CDR3 is TGTGCCAGCAGTTTCGGGGTAGCGACTGAAGCTTTCTTT. Translated: CASSFGVATEAFF.

The chain carries TRBV7-2 and TRBJ2-7; no firm D call. The CDR3 spans 15 residues. V was clipped by 5 bases and J by 7 bases, with 21 bases between them. Germline values: CDR1 SGHTA, CDR2 FQGNSA. CDR3 residues: CASSPDGLSVLEQYF. Here the CDR3 DNA reads TGTGCCAGCAGCCCGGACGGGCTATCTGTTTTGGAGCAGTACTTC.

This clonotype was counted only a few times. The J gene is TRBJ2-2, the V gene TRBV24-1; 9 bases are a match to TRBD1. This CDR3 is 15 amino acids long. The J segment lost 6 bases and the V segment lost 5 bases, leaving 6 bases of the junction unmatched. The germline V gene encodes CDR1 KGHDR and CDR2 SFDVKD. CDR3 nucleotides: TGTGCCACCAGTGCCGGACAGGGGTCCCCCGGGGAGCTGTTTTTT. Residues: CATSAGQGSPGELFF.

This chain connects TRBV12-3 or TRBV12-4 to TRBJ2-7, with 11 bases that match TRBD2. This CDR3 has 17 amino acids. Germline trimming cut 4 bases from V and 5 bases from J; bases unmatched to any gene: 13. The CDR3 is CASSSILTSGTRDEQYF. The CDR3 region has the DNA TGTGCCAGCAGTTCAATTTTGACTAGCGGGACTCGTGACGAGCAGTACTTC.

This clonotype turned up a few times. The V and J genes are TRBV29-1 and TRBJ1-1, with TRBD1 matching 7 bases. Unmatched junction bases numbered 5, after V lost 5 bases and J lost 8 bases. The CDR3 runs 11 residues. Germline V gene sequence: CDR1 SQVTM, CDR2 ANQGSEA. The DNA of the CDR3 is TGCAGCGTTTCGTTGGACAGGGAAGCTTTCTTT. Encoded protein: CSVSLDREAFF.

This clonotype was observed a few times. This chain links TRBV4-1 with TRBJ1-4; unclear D gene. This CDR3 region has 13 residues. Germline-derived CDR1 and CDR2 are MGHRA and YSYEKL. V lost 0 bases, J lost 13 bases, and 12 bases lay in between. The CDR3 region is CASSQEAAGTLFF. The CDR3 bases are TGCGCCAGCAGCCAAGAGGCCGCGGGAACACTGTTTTTT.

The chain uses TRBV7-2 and TRBJ2-7; D perhaps matches TRBD2 (5 bases). V was clipped by 5 bases and J by 6 bases, with 20 bases between them. Germline CDR1 reads SGHTA; CDR2 reads FQGNSA. There are 15 residues in the CDR3. CDR3 in amino acids: CASSPAPGYRGEQYF. The CDR3 DNA reads TGTGCCAGCAGCCCTGCGCCTGGCTACCGGGGCGAGCAGTACTTC.

J is TRBJ2-3 and V is TRBV20-1; TRBD2 aligns across 8 bases. Germline CDR1 is DFQATT and CDR2 is SNEGSKA (reference sequence). There are 17 residues in the CDR3. After removal of 4 bases from V and 2 bases from J, the junction contained 14 bases not matched to a gene. CDR3 bases: TGCAGTGCTAATGGGGCCCCCCTAGCGGGCCCCACAGATACGCAGTATTTT. Translating gives CSANGAPLAGPTDTQYF.

This clonotype appeared a few times. The chain carries TRBV12-3 or TRBV12-4 and TRBJ2-7, with D possibly matching TRBD1 (6 bases). V was shortened by 5 bases and J by 6 bases, with 14 bases between the two germline ends. This CDR3 region has 13 residues. Here the CDR3 reads CASSPMGAGEQYF. The CDR3 DNA is TGTGCCAGCAGTCCGATGGGGGCTGGCGAGCAGTACTTC.

Only a few counts were recorded for this clonotype. The rearrangement links TRBV7-9 to TRBJ2-5; no clear D. This CDR3 spans 12 amino acids. Looked up from germline, CDR1 is SEHNR and CDR2 is FQNEAQ (reference sequence). V lost 2 bases to trimming and J lost 6 bases, with 7 bases between them. The CDR3 DNA is TGTGCCAGCAGCTTATCGTGGAAGACCCAGTACTTC. As protein: CASSLSWKTQYF.

This clonotype was seen repeatedly, ten times or more. The V call is TRBV5-1, the J call TRBJ1-6, with D tentatively TRBD1 (5 bases). The CDR3 totals 16 residues. Trimming cost V 0 bases and J 2 bases, with 9 bases left between them. In germline, CDR1 is SGHRS, CDR2 YFSETQ. This CDR3 is CASSLGGETYNSPLHF. CDR3 DNA sequence: TGCGCCAGCAGCTTGGGGGGGGAGACCTATAATTCACCCCTCCACTTT.

This chain joins TRBV20-1 and TRBJ1-2, with 8 bases aligning to TRBD1. CDR3 length: 15 amino acids. Unmatched junction bases numbered 11, after V lost 0 bases and J lost 8 bases. Germline-derived CDR1 and CDR2 are DFQATT and SNEGSKA (reference sequence). Written as DNA, the CDR3 is TGCAGTGCTAGAGAGTTATCGCAGGGGGCGGGAGGCTACACCTTC. Encoded protein: CSARELSQGAGGYTF.

The genes are TRBV12-5 and TRBJ2-5; TRBD2 aligns across 12 bases. Germline CDR1 LGHNT, CDR2 FRNRAP. The CDR3 runs to 16 residues. The V and J ends lost 7 bases and 1 base, in that order; junction bases with no gene match: 7. CDR3 coding DNA: TGTGCTAGTGTTCGACGGACTAGCGGGATCCAAGAGACCCAGTACTTC. This gives the protein CASVRRTSGIQETQYF.

The sample holds a few counts of this clonotype. V usage is TRBV14 and J usage is TRBJ1-2; D gene uncertain. Germline V gene data show CDR1 as SGHDN and CDR2 as FVKESK. The CDR3 is 13 residues long. Trimming removed 1 base from V and 8 bases from J, with 11 bases in between. The CDR3: CASSQVSSSGYTF. As DNA, the CDR3 is TGTGCCAGCAGCCAAGTATCATCCTCCGGCTACACCTTC.

This clonotype was picked up many times. V gene TRBV29-1 combines with J gene TRBJ2-5; possibly TRBD1 or TRBD2 for D (6 bases each). This CDR3 is built from 15 residues. Trimming took 0 bases from V and 4 from J, leaving 15 bases between them. The germline gives CDR1 SQVTM, CDR2 ANQGSEA. The CDR3 DNA reads TGCAGCGTTGAAGACGTCGGAGGGGGAGGAGAGACCCAGTACTTC. The encoded protein is CSVEDVGGGGETQYF.

This chain uses TRBV5-1 with TRBJ1-5; tentative D call: TRBD1 (6 bases). Trimming left V 0 bases short and J 4 bases short, with 8 bases between. There are 14 residues in the CDR3. The germline V gene encodes CDR1 SGHRS and CDR2 YFSETQ. The CDR3 sequence is CASSLGDTNQPQHF. CDR3 bases: TGCGCCAGCAGCTTGGGGGACACAAATCAGCCCCAGCATTTT.

This clonotype came up many times. The V gene is TRBV5-1, the J gene TRBJ2-1, with 11 positions matching TRBD1. The ends lost 4 bases at V and 4 bases at J; junction bases unmatched: 7. CDR1 and CDR2 (germline): SGHRS, YFSETQ. The CDR3 contains 16 residues. The chain's CDR3 is CASSPPGQGGYNEQFF. CDR3 DNA sequence: TGCGCCAGCAGCCCTCCGGGACAGGGGGGATACAATGAGCAGTTCTTC.

This clonotype was detected only a few times. The V and J genes are TRBV6-5 and TRBJ2-7, with 8 bases that match TRBD1. The CDR3 totals 13 residues. V lost 2 bases and J lost 3; bases outside the gene matches: 0. CDR1 is MNHEY and CDR2 is SVGAGI in the germline V gene. CDR3 coding DNA: TGTGCCAGCAGTTACGACAGGGGCTACGAGCAGTACGTC. It is translated as CASSYDRGYEQYV.

There are a few counts of this clonotype. This sequence joins TRBV6-2 or TRBV6-3 and TRBJ1-2, with D perhaps matching TRBD1 (5 bases). V dropped 5 bases and J dropped 7 bases, with 23 bases sitting between them. The CDR3 loop spans 16 amino acids. Germline lookup yields CDR1 MNHEY and CDR2 SVGEGT. CDR3 sequence: CASSPHPGQGEAGYTF. DNA of the CDR3: TGTGCCAGCAGTCCACACCCCGGGCAGGGTGAAGCTGGCTACACCTTC.

This clonotype showed up just a few times. The rearrangement links TRBV6-1 to TRBJ1-2; D not certain. The CDR3 loop spans 14 amino acids. Germline assignment: CDR1 MNHNS and CDR2 SASEGT. Trimming left V 5 bases short and J 2 bases short, with 12 bases between. CDR3 protein: CASSPKAKNYGYTF. DNA of the CDR3: TGTGCCAGCAGTCCAAAGGCCAAGAACTATGGCTACACCTTC.

The chain is built from TRBV6-4 and TRBJ1-6; D is unclear. The CDR3 contains 15 residues. Looked up from germline, CDR1 is MRHNA and CDR2 is SNTAGT. Deletions cut 6 bases from V and 7 bases from J, with 16 bases between. This chain's CDR3 is CASSPGSPENSPLHF. The CDR3 DNA follows: TGTGCCAGCAGCCCCGGGAGTCCGGAGAATTCACCCCTCCACTTT.

This clonotype was detected only a few times. This rearrangement joins TRBV25-1 to TRBJ2-3; 7 nucleotides line up with TRBD1. The V and J ends lost 4 bases and 4 bases, in that order; junction bases with no gene match: 5. The germline gives CDR1 MGHDK, CDR2 SYGVNS. This CDR3 is 14 amino acids long. The CDR3 coding sequence is TGTGCCAGCAGTGGAACAGGGGCAGCAGATACGCAGTATTTT. Protein sequence: CASSGTGAADTQYF.

This clonotype was counted many times. The rearrangement joins TRBV28 to TRBJ1-2; possible D gene TRBD1, 6 bases. The CDR3 length is 14 residues. CDR1 MDHEN and CDR2 SYDVKM come from the germline V gene. V lost 5 bases, J lost 8 bases, and 18 bases lay in between. The CDR3 DNA is TGTGCCAGCAGTACAACAGACAGGTTCTCCGGCTACACCTTC. Encoded protein: CASSTTDRFSGYTF.